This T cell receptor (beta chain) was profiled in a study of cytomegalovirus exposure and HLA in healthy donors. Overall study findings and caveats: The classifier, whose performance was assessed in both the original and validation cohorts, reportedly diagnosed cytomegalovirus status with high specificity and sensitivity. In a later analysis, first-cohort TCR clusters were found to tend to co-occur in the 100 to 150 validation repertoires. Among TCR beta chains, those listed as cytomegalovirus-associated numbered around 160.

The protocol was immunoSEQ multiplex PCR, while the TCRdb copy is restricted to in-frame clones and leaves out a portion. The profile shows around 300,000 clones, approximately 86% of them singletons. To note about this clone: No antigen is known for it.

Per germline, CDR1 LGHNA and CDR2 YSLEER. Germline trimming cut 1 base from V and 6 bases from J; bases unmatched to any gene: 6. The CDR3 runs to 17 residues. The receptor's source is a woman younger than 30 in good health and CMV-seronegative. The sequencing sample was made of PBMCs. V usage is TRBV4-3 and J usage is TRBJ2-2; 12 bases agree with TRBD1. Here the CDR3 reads CASSQGGTGGQAGELFF. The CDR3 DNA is TGCGCCAGCAGCCAAGGGGGGACAGGGGGCCAGGCCGGGGAGCTGTTTTTT.